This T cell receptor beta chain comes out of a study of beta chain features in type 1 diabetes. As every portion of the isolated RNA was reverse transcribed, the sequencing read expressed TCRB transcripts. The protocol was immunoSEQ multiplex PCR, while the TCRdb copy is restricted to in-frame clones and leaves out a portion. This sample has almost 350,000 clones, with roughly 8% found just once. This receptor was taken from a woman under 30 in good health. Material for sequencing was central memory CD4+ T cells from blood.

The CDR3 region is CASSVPTGIVNTEAFF. The CDR3 nucleotides read TGTGCCAGCAGTGTACCAACAGGGATCGTGAACACTGAAGCTTTCTTT. The chain links TRBV6-4 to TRBJ1-1, with D maybe TRBD1 (6 bases). Germline CDR1 reads MRHNA; CDR2 reads SNTAGT. Trimming took 4 bases from V and 0 from J, leaving 15 bases between them. The CDR3 runs 16 residues.